A single sample gave rise to the 8 T cell receptor beta chains below, sequenced in a study of human T cells and chemical hapten exposure. TCRdb re-called the RACE reads through MiXCR, storing one row per CDR3 protein. The repertoire includes approximately 160,000 distinct CDR3 sequences, 28% of them detected once, and around 1.9% sits in the top ten. Time point noted: patch test 3, about 24 weeks after DPC sensitization. Treatment noted: therapeutic diphenylcyclopropenone sensitization with weekly scalp DPC. Sequencing used whole blood, obtained in connection with sensitization to the hapten diphenylcyclopropenone (DPC). The receptors shown here come from a woman between 18 and 29 years old with alopecia areata. Some clones in this sample may be carry-over from other donors' samples.

CDR3: CASSPTAGSITMGYTF. The CDR3 nucleotides read TGTGCCAGCAGCCCAACAGCAGGCTCAATAACTATGGGCTACACCTTC. The chain joins TRBV9 to TRBJ1-2; D unclear. CDR1 SGDLS and CDR2 YYNGEE come from the germline V gene. The ends were cut back, 4 bases at V and 8 bases at J, with 24 bases in the middle. This CDR3 spans 16 amino acids.

The V gene is TRBV5-1, the J gene TRBJ1-4; D ambiguous. Trimming removed 3 bases from V and 0 bases from J, with 6 bases in between. The CDR3 loop spans 14 amino acids. Germline V gene sequence: CDR1 SGHRS, CDR2 YFSETQ. The CDR3 bases are TGCGCCAGCAGCTCATCAACAACTAATGAAAAACTGTTTTTT. Its translation is CASSSSTTNEKLFF.

The chain is built from TRBV20-1 and TRBJ2-7; tentatively, D is TRBD1 or TRBD2 (6 bases each). This CDR3 comprises 15 residues. Germline V lookup: CDR1 DFQATT, CDR2 SNEGSKA (reference sequence). The V end was cut by 2 bases, the J end by 5 bases, with 19 bases between. The DNA for the CDR3 is TGCAGTGCTAGAAGGGATGGCGGGACACTCCACGAGCAGTACTTC. As protein: CSARRDGGTLHEQYF.

The V and J genes are TRBV28 and TRBJ2-5; weak D call: TRBD1 (6 bases). Germline loops: CDR1 MDHEN, CDR2 SYDVKM. The CDR3 is made up of 15 amino acids. Trimming shortened V by 3 bases and J by 5 bases, and 16 bases separated the two germline ends. CDR3 sequence reads: CASSFDRGNLETQYF. The CDR3 DNA reads TGTGCCAGCAGTTTCGATAGGGGGAATTTGGAGACCCAGTACTTC.

Only a few counts were recorded for this clonotype. The chain has TRBV30 and TRBJ1-1; D may be TRBD1 (6 bases). This CDR3 comprises 14 residues. Germline lookup yields CDR1 GTSNPN and CDR2 SVGIG (reference sequence). V lost 4 bases and J 0 bases, leaving 12 bases between the germline ends. In nucleotides, the CDR3 is TGTGCCTGGACCGCACAGGGAATGAACACTGAAGCTTTCTTT. It yields the protein CAWTAQGMNTEAFF.

This clonotype was seen a handful of times. The rearrangement joins TRBV6-2 or TRBV6-3 to TRBJ2-7, with D perhaps TRBD1 (6 bases). This CDR3 has 13 amino acids. V lost 6 bases and J lost 5, with 14 bases in between. Germline-derived CDR1 and CDR2 are MNHEY and SVGEGT. This CDR3 is CASSGTLYHEQYF. CDR3 DNA sequence: TGTGCCAGCAGCGGGACACTGTACCACGAGCAGTACTTC.

This clonotype was observed a handful of times. The chain recombines TRBV20-1 with TRBJ2-7; D call uncertain. V gave up 2 bases and J gave up 2 bases, with 22 bases separating them. Germline CDR1 reads DFQATT; CDR2 reads SNEGSKA (reference sequence). This CDR3 comprises 17 residues. CDR3 protein: CSARKARSGGITYEQYF. The CDR3 DNA reads as TGCAGTGCTAGAAAAGCCCGGTCGGGCGGAATAACCTACGAGCAGTACTTC.

This rearrangement joins TRBV4-2 to TRBJ2-7; D perhaps matches TRBD2 (5 bases). The CDR3 is made up of 14 amino acids. The V gene's germline CDR1 is LGHNA and CDR2 YNFKEQ. The V end was cut by 4 bases, the J end by 1 base, with 11 bases between. The CDR3 DNA is TGTGCCAGCAGCCCTACGGACTTGTCCTACGAGCAGTACTTC. Translation gives CASSPTDLSYEQYF.